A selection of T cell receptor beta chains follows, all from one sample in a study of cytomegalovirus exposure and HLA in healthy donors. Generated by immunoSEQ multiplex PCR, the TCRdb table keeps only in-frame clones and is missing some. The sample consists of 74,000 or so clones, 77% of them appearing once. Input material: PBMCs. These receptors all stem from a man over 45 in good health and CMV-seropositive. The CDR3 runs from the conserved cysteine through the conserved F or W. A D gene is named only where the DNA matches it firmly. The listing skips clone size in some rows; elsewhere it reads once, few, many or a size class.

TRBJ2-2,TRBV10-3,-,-,TGTGCCATTTCTTCGGCGGAAATGACCGGGGAGCTGTTTTTT,CAISSAEMTGELFF
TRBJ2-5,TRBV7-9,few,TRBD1,TGTGCCAGCAGCTTAGCGTACCCCGGGACAGGGATTCTCCAAGAGACCCAGTACTTC,CASSLAYPGTGILQETQYF
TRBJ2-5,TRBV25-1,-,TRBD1,TGTGCCAGCAGTGAACCACTAGACAGGGGAGTAGGAGAGACCCAGTACTTC,CASSEPLDRGVGETQYF
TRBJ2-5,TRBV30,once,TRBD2,TGTGCCTGGAGTGCGGGTTCGACTAGCGGGACGGGGGAGACCCAGTACTTC,CAWSAGSTSGTGETQYF
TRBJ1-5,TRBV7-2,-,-,TGTGCCAGCAGCTTATCCAGTGTTAGCAATCAGCCCCAGCATTTT,CASSLSSVSNQPQHF
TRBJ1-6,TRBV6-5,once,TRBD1,TGTGCCAGCAGCCGCGACAGGGCGGGTTCACCCCTCCACTTT,CASSRDRAGSPLHF
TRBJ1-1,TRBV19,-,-,TGTGCCAGTAACCAGGGAGGGAATTTGCCTGAAGCTTTCTTT,CASNQGGNLPEAFF
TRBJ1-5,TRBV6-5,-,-,TGTGCCAGCCTAGGGGGGGGGCCGAGCAATCAGCCCCAGCATTTT,CASLGGGPSNQPQHF
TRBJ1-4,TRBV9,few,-,TGTGCCAGCAGCCCACGGGGAGCTAATGAAAAACTGTTTTTT,CASSPRGANEKLFF
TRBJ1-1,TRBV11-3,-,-,TGTGCCAGCAGCTTTGCAGGGATCGGCACTGAAGCTTTCTTT,CASSFAGIGTEAFF
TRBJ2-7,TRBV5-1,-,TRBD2,TGCGCCAGCAGCCCCTCCCCCCGGGACGGGGGGGACGAGCAGTACTTC,CASSPSPRDGGDEQYF
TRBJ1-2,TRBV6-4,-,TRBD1,TGTGCCAGCAGTGGGGACAGGGCTGGCTACACCTTC,CASSGDRAGYTF
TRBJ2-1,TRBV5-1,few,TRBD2,TGCGCCAGCAGCTTGGAGGTAGCGGGACCCAATGAGCAGTTCTTC,CASSLEVAGPNEQFF
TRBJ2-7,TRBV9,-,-,TGTGCCAGCAGCGGGGGGGGGCGACTGGGGGAGCAGTACTTC,CASSGGGRLGEQYF
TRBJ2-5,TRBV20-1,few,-,TGCAGTGCTAGAGACAGGGCTCAGTACTTC,CSARDRAQYF
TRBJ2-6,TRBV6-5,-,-,TGTGCCAGCAGTTATGGTGGTAGCCAGGGGGCCAACGTCCTGACTTTC,CASSYGGSQGANVLTF
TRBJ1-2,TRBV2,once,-,TGTGCCAGCGTGGTGGGGGGAAGCTATGGCTACACCTTC,CASVVGGSYGYTF
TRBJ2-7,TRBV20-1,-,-,TGCAGTGCTAGAGGGGAGGTCGAGCAGTACTTC,CSARGEVEQYF
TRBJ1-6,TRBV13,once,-,TGTGCCAGCAGGTCAGGGCCCTATAATTCACCCCTCCACTTT,CASRSGPYNSPLHF
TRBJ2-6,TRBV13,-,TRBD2,TGTGCCAGCAGCCCAACTAGCGGGAGGGCTTCTGGGGCCAACGTCCTGACTTTC,CASSPTSGRASGANVLTF
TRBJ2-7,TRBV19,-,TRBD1,TGTGCCACGACAGGACAGGCGTCCTACGAGCAGTACTTC,CATTGQASYEQYF
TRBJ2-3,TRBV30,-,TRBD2,TGTGCCTGGGGGGGAAAACCCCTCTCCATTGGACTAGCGGGAGTGGCGGATACGCAGTATTTT,CAWGGKPLSIGLAGVADTQYF
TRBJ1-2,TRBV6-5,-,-,TGTGCCAGCAGGGAGGGGGGGGCTGGCTATGGCTACACCTTC,CASREGGAGYGYTF